Following are 21 T cell receptor beta chains from one sample sequenced in a study of regulatory T cells in long-lasting Graves disease. Construction of the TCR beta libraries employed iRepertoire HTBI primers in conjunction with Arm-PCR of CDR3 regions. TCRdb independently ran MiXCR on the multiplex PCR reads; one entry per CDR3 protein. The sample contains hundreds of thousands of distinct CDR3 sequences, about 15% of which appear only once. Time point here: newly diagnosed GD, antithyroid drugs for less than 3 months. The authors made the TCR library using RNA they extracted from PBMCs. The data were also submitted as part of a second study, on T cells in Graves' hyperthyroidism and ophthalmopathy.

The input for sequencing was peripheral blood mononuclear cells (PBMCs), taken at new diagnosis, from a patient treated with antithyroid drugs. Receptors were obtained from a woman aged 25 to 39 with Graves disease.

This clonotype came up many times. The rearrangement joins TRBV28 to TRBJ1-1; tentatively, D is TRBD1 (5 bases). In germline, CDR1 is MDHEN, CDR2 SYDVKM. The CDR3 has 11 residues. The germline V and J ends were trimmed by 4 bases and 11 bases, with 11 bases remaining between them. The CDR3 nucleotides read TGTGCCAGCAGTTATCCGGGGGAGGCTTTCTTT. Translated: CASSYPGEAFF. Drawing the rest from reference TRBV28 and TRBJ1-1, the complete variable domain is DVKVTQSSRYLVKRTGEKVFLECVQDMDHENMFWYRQDPGLGLRLIYFSYDVKMKEKGDIPEGYSVSREKKERFSLILESASTNQTSMYLCASSYPGEAFFGQGTRLTVV.

CDR3 bases: TGTGCCTGGAGTCCCAGATCCAGGGGGGGACTGTTTTTT. Translation: CAWSPRSRGGLFF. The rearrangement uses TRBV30 and TRBJ1-4, with 7 bases that match TRBD1. Trimming removed 2 bases from V and 13 bases from J; junction bases left unmatched: 10. Germline CDR1 reads GTSNPN; CDR2 reads SVGIG (reference sequence). The CDR3 totals 13 residues.

Concerning this clonotype itself: This sequence may be a read error, since a much larger clone differs from it by one base. The chain joins TRBV6-1 to TRBJ1-6, with a tentative D call TRBD1 (5 bases). CDR3 length: 14 residues. V lost 6 bases and J 11 bases, leaving 17 bases between the germline ends. Germline CDR1 reads MNHNS; CDR2 reads SASEGT. The CDR3 here is CASRSRGDTPPLHF. The CDR3 DNA sequence: TGTGCCAGCAGGAGCCGAGGGGATACACCACCCCTCCACTTT.

The CDR3 sequence: CASSLQTVTDTQYF. In DNA form, the CDR3 reads TGTGCCAGCAGTCTCCAGACTGTCACAGATACGCAGTATTTT. The V call is TRBV6-2 or TRBV6-3, the J call TRBJ2-3; no clear D gene. This CDR3 contains 14 residues. The germline CDR1 and CDR2 sequences are MNHEY and SVGEGT. Trimming took 5 bases from V and 2 from J, leaving 11 bases between them.

There are a few counts of this clonotype. Germline and junction disagree at one end, which may indicate a read error. Here the CDR3 DNA reads TGTGCCAGCTCGCCACTGGGGGCGGATACGCAGTATTTT. It translates to CASSPLGADTQYF. The rearrangement uses TRBV18 and TRBJ2-1; TRBD1 might be the D (6 bases). The J call may be wrong; the DNA end is better matched by TRBJ2-3. Germline lookup yields CDR1 KGHSH and CDR2 LQKENI. The CDR3 sequence is 13 residues long.

This clonotype showed up just a few times. V and J are TRBV20-1 and TRBJ2-7; the D is unclear. Deletions cut 0 bases from V and 7 bases from J, with 13 bases between. This CDR3 comprises 13 residues. Germline CDR1 and CDR2: DFQATT and SNEGSKA (reference sequence). CDR3 region: CSARDGNSPEQYF. The CDR3 DNA sequence: TGCAGTGCTAGAGATGGGAACTCCCCAGAGCAGTACTTC.

In the case of this clonotype: Given the absence of the conserved phenylalanine or tryptophan at the CDR3 end, a read error is likely. This chain links TRBV27 with TRBJ1-1, with D perhaps matching TRBD1 (6 bases). The CDR3 totals 14 residues. Trimming pared 4 bases from V and 3 bases from J, leaving 12 bases between. The germline V gene encodes CDR1 MNHEY and CDR2 SMNVEV (reference sequence). Here the CDR3 reads CASSSRGRDTEAFS. CDR3 nucleotide sequence: TGTGCCAGCAGTTCTCGGGGGCGGGACACTGAAGCTTTCTCT.

There are a few counts of this clonotype. A read error is possible here, since a much larger clone lies one base away. The CDR3, as DNA: TGTGCCAGCAGCCAAGAAGATACGCAGTATTTT. Its translation is CASSQEDTQYF. This sequence joins TRBV3-1 and TRBJ2-3; D ambiguous. The ends were cut back, 0 bases at V and 5 bases at J, with 0 bases in the middle. The germline V gene has CDR1 LGHDT and CDR2 YNNKEL (reference sequence). The CDR3 sequence is 11 residues long.

The gene calls are TRBV19 and TRBJ2-3; 10 positions agree with TRBD2. The J call may be in error: the DNA end matches TRBJ2-1 better. The germline V gene encodes CDR1 LNHDA and CDR2 SQIVND (reference sequence). The CDR3 consists of 17 residues. In DNA, the CDR3 is TGTGCCAGTAGTATCGGATCCCCTAGCGGGAGAAGTCGTGAGCAGTTCTTC. Translated: CASSIGSPSGRSREQFF.

This clonotype was recorded many times. The CDR3 coding sequence is TGTGCCAGCAGTCCGTTCCGGGAGGGCCTCTACAATGAGCAGTTCTTC. Translated: CASSPFREGLYNEQFF. This chain uses TRBV12-3 or TRBV12-4 with TRBJ2-1; 8 nucleotides agree with TRBD2. The CDR3 spans 16 residues. V lost 5 bases to trimming and J lost 3 bases; unmatched junction nucleotides: 9.

The rearrangement uses TRBV6-5 and TRBJ2-2; 9 bases agree with TRBD2. Germline assignment: CDR1 MNHEY and CDR2 SVGAGI. The CDR3 totals 13 residues. The V segment lost 4 bases and the J segment 8 bases; nucleotides outside the gene matches: 2. The CDR3 coding sequence is TGTGCCAGCAGTTTCCTAGCGGGAGGGGAGCTGTTTTTT. It is translated as CASSFLAGGELFF.

In this sample, this clonotype turned up many times. This rearrangement joins TRBV9 to TRBJ2-5; 10 positions match TRBD1. Germline V gene data show CDR1 as SGDLS and CDR2 as YYNGEE. V shed 0 bases and J 2 bases; nucleotides not matched to a gene: 1. The CDR3 totals 15 residues. The chain's CDR3 is CASSVAGQGQETQYF. In nucleotides, the CDR3 is TGTGCCAGCAGCGTAGCGGGACAGGGGCAAGAGACCCAGTACTTC. The entire variable domain, with the rest obtained from reference TRBV9 and TRBJ2-5, is as follows: DSGVTQTPKHLITATGQRVTLRCSPRSGDLSVYWYQQSLDQGLQFLIQYYNGEERAKGNILERFSAQQFPDLHSELNLSSLELGDSALYFCASSVAGQGQETQYFGPGTRLLVL.

This clonotype has a handful of counts. The genes are TRBV28 and TRBJ2-3; 9 bases are shared with TRBD2. V lost 5 bases to trimming and J lost 5 bases; unmatched junction nucleotides: 5. Germline lookup yields CDR1 MDHEN and CDR2 SYDVKM. CDR3 length: 14 amino acids. The CDR3 DNA is TGTGCCAGCAGTCCTCTAGCGGGACGAGATACGCAGTATTTT. Its protein is CASSPLAGRDTQYF.

Points on this clonotype: A clone one base away is much larger, so this may be a read error. V usage is TRBV5-5 and J usage is TRBJ1-1; maybe TRBD1 (6 bases). This CDR3 is built from 14 residues. Deletions cut 0 bases from V and 0 bases from J, with 6 bases between. Germline V gene lookup returns CDR1 SGHKS and CDR2 YYEKEE (reference sequence). CDR3 protein: CASSLEGVNTEAFF. Here the CDR3 DNA reads TGTGCCAGCAGCTTGGAGGGGGTGAACACTGAAGCTTTCTTT.

This clonotype was observed many times. The V gene is TRBV7-8, the J gene TRBJ2-2; TRBD2 matches 15 bases. Trimming took 6 bases from V and 7 from J; bases not matched to a gene: 6. This CDR3 spans 16 amino acids. Looked up from germline, CDR1 is SGHVS and CDR2 is FQNEAQ. The CDR3 region has the DNA TGTGCCAGCAGTCCAGGACTAGCGGGAGGGAGCGGGGAGCTGTTTTTT. Its translation is CASSPGLAGGSGELFF.

This clonotype was observed at least ten times. V is TRBV11-2 and J is TRBJ1-5; D ambiguous. The V end was cut by 1 base, the J end by 4 bases, with 14 bases between. CDR3 length equals 16 residues. The germline CDR1 and CDR2 sequences are SGHAT and FQNNGV. The CDR3 is CASSLGEGLGNQPQHF. For the CDR3, the DNA is TGTGCCAGCAGCTTAGGGGAGGGTTTGGGGAATCAGCCCCAGCATTTT. The whole variable domain, remainder taken from reference TRBV11-2 and TRBJ1-5, is EAGVAQSPRYKIIEKRQSVAFWCNPISGHATLYWYQQILGQGPKLLIQFQNNGVVDDSQLPKDRFSAERLKGVDSTLKIQPAKLEDSAVYLCASSLGEGLGNQPQHFGDGTRLSIL.

Only a few counts were recorded for this clonotype. The chain recombines TRBV19 with TRBJ2-3, with 13 bases fitting TRBD2. Germline CDR1 and CDR2: LNHDA and SQIVND (reference sequence). Trimming took 5 bases from V and 0 from J; bases not matched to a gene: 11. This CDR3 spans 19 amino acids. CDR3 sequence: CASSPGLAGAMMSTDTQYF. The CDR3 DNA reads TGTGCCAGTAGTCCAGGACTAGCGGGAGCTATGATGAGCACAGATACGCAGTATTTT.

The rearrangement joins TRBV5-1 to TRBJ2-7; a weak D match, TRBD2 (5 bases). The CDR3 runs to 17 residues. Trimming took off 0 bases at V and 5 bases at J, with 21 bases between the two ends. Germline-derived CDR1 and CDR2 are SGHRS and YFSETQ. The CDR3 nucleotides are TGCGCCAGCAGCTTGGGAGCCGGGATGACTCGAGTGGACGAGCAGTACTTC. As protein: CASSLGAGMTRVDEQYF.

CDR3 sequence (DNA): TGTGCCAGCAGCTCCAGGGCCCAGAACGAGCAGTACTTC. It yields the protein CASSSRAQNEQYF. V and J are TRBV13 and TRBJ2-7; a weak D match, TRBD1 (5 bases). From germline, CDR1 is PRHDT and CDR2 FYEKMQ (reference sequence). CDR3 length: 13 amino acids. The V end was cut by 4 bases, the J end by 5 bases, with 12 bases between.

The chain recombines TRBV7-3 with TRBJ2-2; tentative D call: TRBD1 (6 bases). CDR3 size: 14 residues. Germline-derived CDR1 and CDR2 are SGHTA and FQGTGA. V lost 3 bases, J lost 4 bases, and 9 bases lay in between. The CDR3 reads CASSFQGLTGELFF. The CDR3 DNA reads TGTGCCAGCAGCTTTCAGGGGCTCACCGGGGAGCTGTTTTTT.

As regards this clonotype: A far more abundant clone sits one base away, making this likely a read error. The V gene is TRBV7-2, the J gene TRBJ1-6; D remains ambiguous. The CDR3 consists of 11 residues. Germline V gene lookup returns CDR1 SGHTA and CDR2 FQGNSA. The CDR3 region is CANSQDKVPHF. As DNA, the CDR3 is TGTGCCAACAGCCAAGATAAAGTTCCCCACTTT.